Shown below are 4 T cell receptor beta chains from a single sample sequenced in a study of blood T cell repertoires in COVID-19. The data were produced by immunoSEQ multiplex PCR, yet TCRdb's version contains in-frame clones alone and is incomplete. Here the sample spans approximately 250,000 clones, 84% being singletons. The material sequenced was peripheral blood. The receptors here all came from a human donor in a cohort sampled during active COVID-19.

The V gene is TRBV5-4, the J gene TRBJ2-1; TRBD2 is a possible D gene (6 bases). V gave up 0 bases and J gave up 15 bases, with 16 bases separating them. CDR1 and CDR2 from the germline V gene are SGHNT and YYREEE (reference sequence). The CDR3 runs to 13 residues. CDR3 in DNA: TGTGCCAGCAGCTTGGGGACGGGAGATCCCCCGTTCTTC. Its protein product is CASSLGTGDPPFF.

J is TRBJ2-1 and V is TRBV5-1, with 9 bases that match TRBD2. CDR3 length equals 14 residues. From germline, CDR1 is SGHRS and CDR2 YFSETQ. The junction had 9 bases not matched to a gene; V was cut back by 5 bases and J by 9 bases. In DNA form, the CDR3 reads TGCGCCAGCAGGCACACTCTAGCGGGAACTGAGCAGTTCTTC. This sequence encodes CASRHTLAGTEQFF. The whole variable domain, filled in from reference TRBV5-1 and TRBJ2-1, reads KAGVTQTPRYLIKTRGQQVTLSCSPISGHRSVSWYQQTPGQGLQFLFEYFSETQRNKGNFPGRFSGRQFSNSRSEMNVSTLELGDSALYLCASRHTLAGTEQFFGPGTRLTVL.

J is TRBJ1-6 and V is TRBV6-2 or TRBV6-3; TRBD1 might be the D (5 bases). CDR3 length equals 14 residues. Germline loops: CDR1 MNHEY, CDR2 SVGEGT. V was pared by 5 bases and J by 7 bases, with 12 bases between. For the CDR3, the DNA is TGTGCCAGCAGTACCAGCGGGGGGAATTCACCCCTCCACTTT. Protein: CASSTSGGNSPLHF.

This chain joins TRBV21-1 and TRBJ1-3; the table's D call TRBD1 went unverified against the DNA. TRBV21-1 is noted as a pseudogene. The CDR3 runs 19 residues. The CDR3 nucleotides are TGTGCCAGCACCAAGGGGCCAGTCTCCCCTCTTTACTCTGGAAACACCATATATTTT. Translation: CASTKGPVSPLYSGNTIYF.